A selection of T cell receptor beta chains follows, all from one sample in a study of T cell responses to AZD1222 COVID-19 vaccine. The assay was immunoSEQ multiplex PCR, and TCRdb's table has in-frame clones only and misses some. The table lists 45,000 or so clones, 70% to 90% of them singletons. The source was peripheral blood, collected 28 days after the second AZD1222 dose. These receptors were taken from an adult who received the AZD1222 COVID-19 vaccine. CDR3s include the opening cysteine and the closing phenylalanine or tryptophan. The order of the fields is D gene, J gene, V gene, clone size, CDR3 DNA, CDR3 protein. A D gene is named only where the DNA matches it firmly. Clone size is stated in some rows and not others, as once, few, many or a class when expanded.

D: TRBD1; J: TRBJ2-3; V: TRBV5-1; size: once; DNA: TGCGCCAGCACTAGGGGGACAGCCCCAATCGCGGATTCGCAGTATTTT; CDR3: CASTRGTAPIADSQYF
D: -; J: TRBJ1-1; V: TRBV7-2; size: once; DNA: TGTGCCAGCAGCTTAGGGATAAACACTGAAGCTTTCTTT; CDR3: CASSLGINTEAFF
D: -; J: TRBJ2-1; V: TRBV19; size: -; DNA: TGTGCCAGTAGTATAGATCTTGGAAGCAACAATGAGCAGTTCTTC; CDR3: CASSIDLGSNNEQFF
D: -; J: TRBJ2-5; V: TRBV14; size: -; DNA: TGTGCCAGCAGCCATTCCCCCGGGGAGACCCAGTACTTC; CDR3: CASSHSPGETQYF
D: TRBD2; J: TRBJ2-5; V: TRBV6-2/TRBV6-3; size: -; DNA: TGTGCCAGCAGCCCACCAGATGCGGGAGGCCTAAGGGGGCAAGAGACCCAGTACTTC; CDR3: CASSPPDAGGLRGQETQYF
D: -; J: TRBJ1-5; V: TRBV6-6; size: -; DNA: TGTGCCAGCAGTTACTCGCAAGGGAGTAAAAACTGGCCCCAGCATTTT; CDR3: CASSYSQGSKNWPQHF
D: -; J: TRBJ2-7; V: TRBV7-8; size: -; DNA: TGTGCCAGCAGCTTAGAACTAGGCATCTCCTACGAGCAGTACTTC; CDR3: CASSLELGISYEQYF
D: -; J: TRBJ2-7; V: TRBV10-3; size: once; DNA: TGTGCCATCAGTGAGTCGGAGGCGACCAGGTACGAGCAGTACTTC; CDR3: CAISESEATRYEQYF
D: TRBD2; J: TRBJ2-1; V: TRBV9; size: -; DNA: TGTGCCAGCAGCGTAGAGGGTAGCGGGCCTGAGCAGTTCTTC; CDR3: CASSVEGSGPEQFF
D: TRBD1; J: TRBJ1-1; V: TRBV28; size: once; DNA: TGTGCCAGCAGTTTATTACCAGGGGGTTTGAACACTGAAGCTTTCTTT; CDR3: CASSLLPGGLNTEAFF
D: TRBD2; J: TRBJ2-1; V: TRBV6-5; size: -; DNA: TGTGCCAGCAGTTCGTTAGCGGGGGTGGGTTACAATGAGCAGTTCTTC; CDR3: CASSSLAGVGYNEQFF
D: TRBD1; J: TRBJ1-2; V: TRBV2; size: -; DNA: TGTGCCAGCAGTGAAGATGAATGGGGACAGTATACGGCGGTCTATGGCTACACCTTC; CDR3: CASSEDEWGQYTAVYGYTF
D: -; J: TRBJ1-3; V: TRBV13; size: -; DNA: TGTGCCAGCAGCCCCCCGGACGGTGGGTCTGGAAACACCATATATTTT; CDR3: CASSPPDGGSGNTIYF
D: -; J: TRBJ1-4; V: TRBV2; size: once; DNA: TGTGCCAGCAGTGAAGGGCTCCCGGGTGAAGAAAAACTGTTTTTT; CDR3: CASSEGLPGEEKLFF
D: -; J: TRBJ2-5; V: TRBV5-6; size: -; DNA: TGTGCCGCGTCTGGGGGGTTCCAAGAGACCCAGTACTTC; CDR3: CAASGGFQETQYF
D: TRBD2; J: TRBJ2-1; V: TRBV28; size: -; DNA: TGTGCCAGCAGTTTGAGCGGGAGGGCCGGTGAGCAGTTCTTC; CDR3: CASSLSGRAGEQFF
D: -; J: TRBJ2-1; V: TRBV4-3; size: -; DNA: TGCGCCAGCAGCCGAGGCTATGAGCAGTTCTTC; CDR3: CASSRGYEQFF
D: TRBD2; J: TRBJ2-7; V: TRBV5-1; size: -; DNA: TGCGCCAGCCGTCCTGCCCTAGCGGAGACCTACGAGCAGTACTTC; CDR3: CASRPALAETYEQYF
D: TRBD1; J: TRBJ2-3; V: TRBV5-4; size: -; DNA: TGTGCCAGCAGCGTAAACCGGGGACAGATGGATACGCAGTATTTT; CDR3: CASSVNRGQMDTQYF
D: -; J: TRBJ2-7; V: TRBV19; size: -; DNA: TGTGCCAGTAGTATTAGCGCAGGGTATCCCTCCTACGAGCAGTACTTC; CDR3: CASSISAGYPSYEQYF
D: TRBD2; J: TRBJ2-5; V: TRBV24-1; size: -; DNA: TGTGCCACCAGTGAGTTTAGCGGGAGACAGGAGACCCAGTACTTC; CDR3: CATSEFSGRQETQYF
D: -; J: TRBJ1-2; V: TRBV10-3; size: -; DNA: TGTGCCATCAGTCCAGGGCTGTTGTATGGCTACACCTTC; CDR3: CAISPGLLYGYTF
D: -; J: TRBJ2-7; V: TRBV6-5; size: -; DNA: TGTGCCAGCACAACCGCCGGGGGGCCCTACGAGCAGTACTTC; CDR3: CASTTAGGPYEQYF
D: -; J: TRBJ2-7; V: TRBV7-6; size: -; DNA: TGTGCCAGCAGCTTTCAATACGAGCAGTACTTC; CDR3: CASSFQYEQYF
D: -; J: TRBJ2-7; V: TRBV28; size: -; DNA: TGTGCCAGCTACACCCCGGGAGTTACGTACTTC; CDR3: CASYTPGVTYF
D: TRBD2; J: TRBJ2-5; V: TRBV29-1; size: -; DNA: TGCAGCGTTGGGGAACTAGCGGGAGGGCCCCAAGAGACCCAGTACTTC; CDR3: CSVGELAGGPQETQYF
D: -; J: TRBJ1-1; V: TRBV4-1; size: -; DNA: TGCGCCAGCAGCCGAGGGCCGACCAACACTGAAGCTTTCTTT; CDR3: CASSRGPTNTEAFF
D: -; J: TRBJ2-2; V: TRBV21-1; size: -; DNA: TGTGCCAGCAGCCCTCGTGGAACCGGGGAGCTGTTTTTT; CDR3: CASSPRGTGELFF
D: TRBD2; J: TRBJ2-1; V: TRBV5-1; size: -; DNA: TGCGCCAGCAGCTTGGCCTATACGGGAGGGCCCAATGAGCAGTTCTTC; CDR3: CASSLAYTGGPNEQFF
D: -; J: TRBJ1-2; V: TRBV15; size: -; DNA: TGTGCCACCAGCAGAGGGGACGGCTATGGCTACACCTTC; CDR3: CATSRGDGYGYTF
D: TRBD1; J: TRBJ1-1; V: TRBV19; size: -; DNA: TGTGCCAGTACCCTTCCGCCGGGACAGGTGGCTTTCTTT; CDR3: CASTLPPGQVAFF
D: -; J: TRBJ2-1; V: TRBV14; size: -; DNA: TGTGCCAGCAGCCAGGCTGAGCGGCGAGACAATGAGCAGTTCTTC; CDR3: CASSQAERRDNEQFF
D: -; J: TRBJ1-1; V: TRBV30; size: -; DNA: TGTGCCTGGGGGGGACGGGGGAACACTGAAGCTTTCTTT; CDR3: CAWGGRGNTEAFF
D: -; J: TRBJ1-1; V: TRBV24-1; size: -; DNA: TGTGCCACCAGTGCTCGGCAGGGCCCGGAGTGGAACACTGAAGCTTTCTTT; CDR3: CATSARQGPEWNTEAFF
D: TRBD1; J: TRBJ2-7; V: TRBV5-6; size: -; DNA: TGTGCCAGCAGTCACTGGACAGGGGCCGAGCAGTACTTC; CDR3: CASSHWTGAEQYF
D: -; J: TRBJ2-7; V: TRBV2; size: -; DNA: TGTGCCAGCAGTGAGGACCCCCTCTCCTACGAGCAGTACTTC; CDR3: CASSEDPLSYEQYF
D: TRBD1; J: TRBJ2-7; V: TRBV6-6; size: -; DNA: TGTGCCAGCAGTTACCCCGACAGGGGTTACGAGCAGTACTTC; CDR3: CASSYPDRGYEQYF
D: TRBD2; J: TRBJ2-1; V: TRBV4-1; size: -; DNA: TGCGCCAGCAGCCAAGGGGGGGCTAGCGGGAGTCACAATGAGCAGTTCTTC; CDR3: CASSQGGASGSHNEQFF
D: -; J: TRBJ2-7; V: TRBV6-2/TRBV6-3; size: -; DNA: TGTGCCAGCAGTTACGGGCGTCTAGGTCTCAACGAGCAGTACTTC; CDR3: CASSYGRLGLNEQYF
D: -; J: TRBJ1-2; V: TRBV7-2; size: -; DNA: TGTGCCAGCAGCTCCAATGGGGCGCGGGGCTACACCTTC; CDR3: CASSSNGARGYTF
D: TRBD1; J: TRBJ2-4; V: TRBV25-1; size: -; DNA: TGTGCCAGCAGTGAATCGTTTAGCGGACAGGGGGCCAAAAACATTCAGTACTTC; CDR3: CASSESFSGQGAKNIQYF
D: TRBD1; J: TRBJ2-7; V: TRBV28; size: few; DNA: TGTGCCAGCAGTTTCCGGGGGGGGACAGGGGTAAACGAGCAGTACTTC; CDR3: CASSFRGGTGVNEQYF
D: -; J: TRBJ2-7; V: TRBV5-4; size: -; DNA: TGTGCCAGCAGCTTGGTTGGGGTCCGCGAGCAGTACTTC; CDR3: CASSLVGVREQYF
D: -; J: TRBJ2-3; V: TRBV7-8; size: few; DNA: TGTGCCAGCAGCTTACGGCAGGGGGGTAGCACAGATACGCAGTATTTT; CDR3: CASSLRQGGSTDTQYF
D: TRBD1; J: TRBJ1-1; V: TRBV3-1/TRBV3-2; size: -; DNA: TGTGCCAGCAGCCCCGGGACAGGGTTGGACACTGAAGCTTTCTTT; CDR3: CASSPGTGLDTEAFF
D: -; J: TRBJ1-2; V: TRBV2; size: -; DNA: TGTGCCAGCAGTGAAGCTGGCAGGGTGGATGGCTACACCTTC; CDR3: CASSEAGRVDGYTF
D: -; J: TRBJ2-1; V: TRBV2; size: once; DNA: TGTGCCAGCAGTGGGCGGGGCGGGACCGGGTGGAGTGAGCAGTTCTTC; CDR3: CASSGRGGTGWSEQFF
D: -; J: TRBJ1-1; V: TRBV3-1/TRBV3-2; size: -; DNA: TGTGCCAGCAGCCAAGCGCCCAGGTTACGTCAAGTCACTGAAGCTTTCTTT; CDR3: CASSQAPRLRQVTEAFF
D: -; J: TRBJ1-1; V: TRBV7-2; size: -; DNA: TGTGCCAGCAGCACGACAGGGAACACTGAAGCTTTCTTT; CDR3: CASSTTGNTEAFF
D: -; J: TRBJ2-1; V: TRBV4-1; size: -; DNA: TGCGCCAGCAGCCAAGAGGTAGCGGAAACCTACAATGAGCAGTTCTTC; CDR3: CASSQEVAETYNEQFF